This T cell receptor (beta chain) comes out of a study of cytomegalovirus exposure and HLA in healthy donors (dated 2017 in TCRdb). Context from the whole study: An earlier analysis of a few hundred of the donors reported 276 Gb of sequence data and around 120 million unique TCR beta sequences obtained from around 180 million T cells. About 300 gigabases of sequencing data and tens of millions of unique TCR sequences were included in an early release covering 550 to 800 HLA-typed donors. The genetic ancestry cluster associated with self-reported Caucasian donors included 81% of the roughly 400 genotyped donors. The study was designed to test whether signatures of past pathogen exposure could be identified by cataloging public T cell receptors. The T cell repertoires of 666 subjects were profiled by immunosequencing and related to cytomegalovirus serostatus. Along with the approximately 620-subject first cohort, a separate validation cohort of more than 90 different subjects was used. To predict cytomegalovirus infection status, the study brought together high-throughput TCR immunosequencing, statistical association of individual TCRs with disease status, and machine learning. A later analysis re-examined previously published TCR beta repertoires from more than 600 donors and added high-resolution HLA genotyping to investigate patterns of TCR occurrence. Rather than using new phenotypic data, the later analysis identified candidate immune exposures from TCR beta sequences and from how often those sequences occurred across donors. To decide whether each TCR beta V gene segment behaved as functional or pseudogenic, an earlier analysis of approximately 600 of the donors relied on high-throughput TCR beta sequencing. Donor age, sex, ethnicity and CMV serostatus were compiled together with the repertoire data. In a later genetic analysis, genome-wide SNP genotypes for about three fifths of the 666 donors were used, and that subset was treated as a discovery cohort. All discovery cohort repertoires had been generated using a single sequencing platform. Both class I and class II loci were covered by HLA typing, at four-digit resolution. Typing coverage varied by locus: about 620-640 donors for A, B, C, DRB1 and DQB1; some 520 for DQA1; over 600 for DPA1; approximately 450 for DPB1. Because of strong linkage in the cohort, roughly five DR-DQ haplotypes were treated as single units for association and clustering. Among around 400 genotyped donors of the cohort, an average of around 250,000 unique TCR beta nucleotide sequences was sequenced per donor, of which 15% to 20% were non-productive.

The CDR3 sequence holds 15 residues, the cysteine and phenylalanine included. This entry keeps only the CDR3 DNA: 45 bases, framed from base 1. Trimming removed 5 bases from V and 5 bases from J; the gene matches leave 10 bases unexplained. From the germline V gene, CDR1 is KGHSH and CDR2 is LQKENI. On the study overall, not on this receptor specifically: It was suggested by the authors that the approach could potentially be generalized to other disease states and immunological phenotypes. A later analysis found that HLA-associated TCR beta chains were more clonally expanded and had lower generation probabilities than equally common non-associated chains. The sequencing pipeline was judged likely to have produced a cluster of highly shared sequence variants as a technical artifact. Several of the top co-occurrence clusters appeared to be linked to parvovirus B19, influenza, CMV and Epstein-Barr virus, according to a later analysis. In both the original and validation cohorts, the classifier was reported to diagnose cytomegalovirus status with high specificity and sensitivity. This cohort had only TCR beta chains sequenced, and the lack of alpha or paired-chain data limited which features could be detected. Because counts were too low, approximately 15 rarely observed V segments, including chromosome 9 orphons, were excluded from the earlier analysis of about 500 of the donors. Presence/absence analyses assumed roughly uniform sequencing depth across donors, an assumption that may not hold. Broadly in line with IMGT annotations, most TCR beta V segments showed up in productive rearrangements about 90% or about 30% of the time in an earlier analysis of around 550 of the donors. In a later genetic analysis, a missense DCLRE1C variant was associated with V-gene and J-gene trimming of TCR beta chains, and the association was replicated in an independent cohort. Correlated functional status among segregating V segments might be attributable to linkage disequilibrium, but an unknown experimental factor could not be ruled out. A further reported finding was that TCR beta sequences accurately predicted the HLA-A and HLA-B alleles for most subjects in the first cohort. At a false discovery rate of 0.05, a later analysis linked 16,951 TCR beta sequences to specific HLA alleles. In a later analysis, most CMV-associated TCR beta chains were found to appear HLA-restricted, with HLA associations seemingly driven largely by CMV exposure. Because HLA typing was unavailable for some donors at each locus, only the typed subset was used in association tests. Three of the identified cytomegalovirus-associated TCR beta chains were confirmed in vitro to be specific for cytomegalovirus antigens. Most TCR sequences were observed very rarely across donors, whereas some public TCRs were present in many individuals. When HLA alleles, especially DR and DQ, strongly co-occurred, attributing TCR associations to individual alleles was difficult. The study listed approximately 150 TCR beta chains as associated with cytomegalovirus. A later analysis found that TCR association rates varied across HLA loci, with DRB1 alleles showing the most associated TCRs and HLA-C alleles the fewest. The 87-base-pair reads could not distinguish some IMGT-functional V segments, including TRBV6-2 and TRBV6-3, so those segments were excluded. For the cohort, immune exposure information was limited to CMV serostatus. In a later genetic analysis, fewer N-insertions in productive TCRs were reported among donors in an Asian-associated ancestry cluster than the roughly 670-donor mean.

This clone was recorded a few times. It has no known antigen specificity. It has no much larger one-base neighbor in the sample; base qualities were not kept. The cohort consisted of hundreds of healthy bone marrow donors. At the time of sampling, every cohort member was nominally healthy, though immune exposures that went unrecorded were likely present. The donor tested CMV seropositive and was one of the 289 seropositive cohort members. Every donor gave a peripheral blood sample, and the peripheral blood mononuclear cells from that sample were used for TCR beta sequencing. Genomic DNA was extracted from the blood cell samples with the Qiagen DNeasy Blood Extraction Kit. Preparation of the library involved the immunoSEQ multiplex PCR assay. The multiplex PCR relied on a mix of 60 forward primers for TCR Vbeta segments and 13 reverse primers for TCR Jbeta segments. The CDR3 region of rearranged TCR beta genes was amplified from genomic DNA with a multiplex PCR assay. The Illumina HiSeq System was used to sequence the amplified TCR beta libraries as 87-base-pair reads. The original pipeline was this. In a later analysis, about 80 million unique TCR beta chains were counted across the approximately 640 repertoires, and around 11 million of these chains were shared by at least two donors. Raw reads were error-corrected and collapsed into unique sequences with a nearest-neighbor algorithm that merged closely related sequences to remove PCR and sequencing errors. To assign V, D and J gene segments, CDR3 sequences were aligned to IMGT reference sequences. For a sequence to be retained, a match of at least six nucleotides was required to both a V gene segment and a J gene segment. Rearrangements were called productive when the CDR3 lacked stop codons and stayed in frame with V and J; all others were non-productive. CDR3 was defined by IMGT convention, running from the second conserved V-encoded cysteine to the conserved J-encoded phenylalanine. Sequences without an unambiguous match to a single V gene segment were excluded from the earlier analysis of over 500 of the donors. In an earlier analysis of about 590 of the donors, a V segment was called functional when productive rearrangements were above 56.7%, and segregating when the standard deviation between donors exceeded 5%. A statistical classification framework was built for diagnosing cytomegalovirus status from the catalog of TCR beta chain sequences. In a later analysis, V and J genes were assigned by comparing TCR nucleotide sequences against IMGT/GENE-DB human TR gene sequences. In a later analysis, CDR3 sequences and most-parsimonious VDJ recombination scenarios were assigned using the TCRdist pipeline. In a later analysis, each TCR beta chain was defined by its CDR3 amino acid sequence together with its V-gene family, and reads without a unique V-gene family were excluded. As a way to deal with suspected cross-contamination and a sequencing artifact, a later analysis dropped 640 or so nucleotide sequences that were highly shared and had low generation probability. For each public chain, a later analysis derived a clonal expansion index from normalized ranks of inferred template counts within each repertoire. A later analysis computed generation probabilities with a VDJ recombination model fitted to out-of-frame rearrangements, and checked the results against IGoR. Hypergeometric tests were used in a later analysis to score TCR-TCR, TCR-HLA and TCR-CMV co-occurrence, with a repertoire-size bias correction applied to the TCR pairs. A later analysis estimated false discovery rates by permuting HLA or CMV assignments 20 times. In a later analysis, co-occurring TCRs were grouped using DBSCAN, with TCRdist sequence similarity added in when clustering inside HLA-allele-positive subsets. For co-occurrence clustering, repertoires with fewer than 30,000 or more than 120,000 public chains were excluded, along with five repertoires with anomalous nucleotide sharing. Not all clones reach the TCRdb copy of this immuneACCESS table, which keeps in-frame sequences only. Checked studies attribute under half of the gap to unresolved V genes and leave the rest unexplained. V, J and clone size were drawn from that table, and D and trimming were deduced from the DNA. Across this sample there are roughly 63,000 clones, with roughly 80% seen only once. Approximately 22% of the sample belongs to the ten largest clones.

The material sequenced was PBMCs. The sequence derives from a woman between 40 and 50 years old in good health and CMV-seropositive. The chain employs TRBV18 and TRBJ2-7, with 9 junctional bases fitting TRBD1. The CDR3 reads CASSSNSGQGNEQYF. The DNA sequence reads TGTGCCAGCTCATCGAATTCGGGACAGGGAAACGAGCAGTACTTC.